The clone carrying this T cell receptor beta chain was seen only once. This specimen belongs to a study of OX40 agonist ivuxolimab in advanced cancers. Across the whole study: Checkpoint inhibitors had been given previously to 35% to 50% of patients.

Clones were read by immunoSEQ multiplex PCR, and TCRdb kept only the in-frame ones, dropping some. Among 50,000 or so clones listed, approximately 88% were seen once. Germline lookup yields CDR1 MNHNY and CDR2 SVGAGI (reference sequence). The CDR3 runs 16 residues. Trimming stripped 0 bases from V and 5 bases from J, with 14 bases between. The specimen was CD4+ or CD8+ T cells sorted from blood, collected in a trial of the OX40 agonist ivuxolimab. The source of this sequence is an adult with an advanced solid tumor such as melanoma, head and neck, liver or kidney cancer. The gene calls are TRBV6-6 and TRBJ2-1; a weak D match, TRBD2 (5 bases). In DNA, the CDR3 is TGTGCCAGCAGTTACTCGACACCGACTATCAACAATGAGCAGTTCTTC. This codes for CASSYSTPTINNEQFF.